This is a list of T cell receptor beta chains from one sample in a study of technical replicates of blood from several donors. Repertoires were generated with immunoSEQ multiplex PCR, while TCRdb's copy carries only in-frame clones and drops some. The sample holds some 56,000 clones; over 90% are singletons and the top ten take just over 3%. The source material was PBMCs. Source of these receptors: a human donor in good health. Some clones in this sample may be carry-over from other donors' samples. Each CDR3 is given with its conserved first and last residue. A D gene is named only where the DNA matches it firmly. Clone size is given for some rows only: seen once, a few or many times, or a class if the clone is expanded.

j_call: TRBJ1-2
v_call: TRBV4-2
d_call: -
clone_size: -
cdr3_aa: CASSQVPGKDYGYTF
cdr3_nt: TGTGCCAGCAGCCAAGTTCCGGGGAAGGACTATGGCTACACCTTC

j_call: TRBJ2-1
v_call: TRBV18
d_call: TRBD2
clone_size: -
cdr3_aa: CASSPGTSGSYNEQFF
cdr3_nt: TGTGCCAGCTCACCCGGGACTAGCGGCTCCTACAATGAGCAGTTCTTC

j_call: TRBJ2-5
v_call: TRBV4-1
d_call: TRBD1
clone_size: -
cdr3_aa: CASSQEGRGLETQYF
cdr3_nt: TGCGCCAGCAGCCAAGAAGGCAGGGGGCTAGAGACCCAGTACTTC

j_call: TRBJ2-7
v_call: TRBV29-1
d_call: -
clone_size: -
cdr3_aa: CSMLTDYEQYF
cdr3_nt: TGCAGCATGCTGACAGACTACGAGCAGTACTTC

j_call: TRBJ1-2
v_call: TRBV7-3
d_call: -
clone_size: -
cdr3_aa: CASSPYLTETNYGYTF
cdr3_nt: TGTGCCAGCAGCCCCTACCTGACAGAGACTAACTATGGCTACACCTTC

j_call: TRBJ2-5
v_call: TRBV5-6
d_call: TRBD2
clone_size: -
cdr3_aa: CASSLFEVAGVSQETQYF
cdr3_nt: TGTGCCAGCAGCTTGTTCGAAGTAGCGGGGGTGTCCCAAGAGACCCAGTACTTC

j_call: TRBJ2-1
v_call: TRBV4-3
d_call: TRBD1
clone_size: -
cdr3_aa: CASSQGQVGYEQFF
cdr3_nt: TGCGCCAGCAGCCAGGGACAGGTTGGTTACGAGCAGTTCTTC

j_call: TRBJ2-6
v_call: TRBV5-1
d_call: TRBD1
clone_size: -
cdr3_aa: CASSFTGQGSSGANVLTF
cdr3_nt: TGCGCCAGCAGCTTTACCGGACAGGGCAGCTCTGGGGCCAACGTCCTGACTTTC

j_call: TRBJ1-4
v_call: TRBV7-2
d_call: -
clone_size: -
cdr3_aa: CASSGAASTNEKLFF
cdr3_nt: TGTGCCAGCAGCGGGGCAGCCTCAACTAATGAAAAACTGTTTTTT

j_call: TRBJ2-4
v_call: TRBV4-1
d_call: -
clone_size: -
cdr3_aa: CASSQVLLGSDIQYF
cdr3_nt: TGCGCCAGCAGCCAAGTTCTACTAGGGAGTGACATTCAGTACTTC

j_call: TRBJ2-5
v_call: TRBV13
d_call: TRBD2
clone_size: once
cdr3_aa: CASSPGLAGVGEETQYF
cdr3_nt: TGTGCCAGCAGCCCGGGACTAGCGGGGGTTGGAGAAGAGACCCAGTACTTC

j_call: TRBJ1-2
v_call: TRBV7-9
d_call: -
clone_size: -
cdr3_aa: CASSLVGTGEAYTF
cdr3_nt: TGTGCCAGCAGCTTAGTTGGGACGGGGGAAGCCTACACCTTC

j_call: TRBJ2-2
v_call: TRBV5-1
d_call: TRBD1
clone_size: -
cdr3_aa: CASSSGQVVGELFF
cdr3_nt: TGCGCCAGCAGCTCGGGACAGGTAGTCGGGGAGCTGTTTTTT

j_call: TRBJ2-7
v_call: TRBV30
d_call: -
clone_size: -
cdr3_aa: CAWGSSLGEQYF
cdr3_nt: TGTGCCTGGGGATCTAGCTTAGGCGAGCAGTACTTC

j_call: TRBJ2-7
v_call: TRBV7-2
d_call: TRBD1
clone_size: -
cdr3_aa: CASSPNVPGQLSEQYF
cdr3_nt: TGTGCCAGCAGCCCTAACGTTCCGGGACAGTTGAGCGAGCAGTACTTC

j_call: TRBJ1-2
v_call: TRBV7-2
d_call: TRBD1
clone_size: -
cdr3_aa: CASSLAATGDGYTF
cdr3_nt: TGTGCCAGCAGCTTAGCAGCGACAGGGGATGGCTACACCTTC

j_call: TRBJ2-3
v_call: TRBV7-9
d_call: -
clone_size: -
cdr3_aa: CASSLGFVTDTQYF
cdr3_nt: TGTGCCAGCAGCTTGGGCTTTGTGACAGATACGCAGTATTTT

j_call: TRBJ2-3
v_call: TRBV7-2
d_call: TRBD2
clone_size: -
cdr3_aa: CASSLVGAGRGGRNTQYF
cdr3_nt: TGTGCCAGCAGCTTAGTTGGGGCGGGTCGCGGGGGGAGGAATACGCAGTATTTT

j_call: TRBJ1-6
v_call: TRBV11-1
d_call: TRBD1
clone_size: -
cdr3_aa: CASSYRQGGNSPLHF
cdr3_nt: TGTGCCAGCAGCTACCGACAGGGGGGTAATTCACCCCTCCACTTT

j_call: TRBJ2-1
v_call: TRBV4-1
d_call: TRBD2
clone_size: -
cdr3_aa: CASSQDSAGGFGEQFF
cdr3_nt: TGCGCCAGCAGCCAAGATTCGGCGGGGGGGTTCGGGGAGCAGTTCTTC

j_call: TRBJ2-5
v_call: TRBV6-5
d_call: TRBD1
clone_size: -
cdr3_aa: CASSYRDRAQETQYF
cdr3_nt: TGTGCCAGCAGTTACCGGGACAGGGCCCAAGAGACCCAGTACTTC

j_call: TRBJ1-1
v_call: TRBV29-1
d_call: -
clone_size: -
cdr3_aa: CSVVYYTEAFF
cdr3_nt: TGCAGCGTTGTCTACTACACTGAAGCTTTCTTT

j_call: TRBJ2-1
v_call: TRBV7-2
d_call: TRBD1
clone_size: -
cdr3_aa: CASSLAGTGGNNEQFF
cdr3_nt: TGTGCCAGCAGCTTAGCCGGGACAGGGGGAAACAATGAGCAGTTCTTC

j_call: TRBJ1-2
v_call: TRBV6-5
d_call: TRBD1
clone_size: -
cdr3_aa: CASSFIGQDQVYGYTF
cdr3_nt: TGTGCCAGCAGTTTCATTGGACAGGACCAAGTGTATGGCTACACCTTC

j_call: TRBJ2-3
v_call: TRBV6-6
d_call: -
clone_size: -
cdr3_aa: CASKGRASTDTQYF
cdr3_nt: TGTGCCAGCAAGGGCAGGGCAAGCACAGATACGCAGTATTTT

j_call: TRBJ1-2
v_call: TRBV23-1
d_call: -
clone_size: -
cdr3_aa: CASSLGTLSSGYTF
cdr3_nt: TGCGCCAGTTCTCTTGGCACGTTATCCTCTGGCTACACCTTC

j_call: TRBJ1-5
v_call: TRBV19
d_call: TRBD1
clone_size: -
cdr3_aa: CASATTQGAYQPQHF
cdr3_nt: TGTGCCAGTGCAACGACACAGGGGGCTTATCAGCCCCAGCATTTT

j_call: TRBJ2-1
v_call: TRBV6-4
d_call: -
clone_size: -
cdr3_aa: CASREEGRGEQFF
cdr3_nt: TGTGCCAGCAGGGAGGAGGGCCGGGGTGAGCAGTTCTTC

j_call: TRBJ1-2
v_call: TRBV7-2
d_call: -
clone_size: -
cdr3_aa: CASTRGGAQGYNYGYTF
cdr3_nt: TGTGCCAGCACCCGGGGAGGGGCTCAGGGTTATAACTATGGCTACACCTTC

j_call: TRBJ2-1
v_call: TRBV5-6
d_call: -
clone_size: -
cdr3_aa: CASHRVGYGSMEQFF
cdr3_nt: TGTGCCAGCCACAGGGTCGGGTATGGCTCAATGGAGCAGTTCTTC

j_call: TRBJ2-3
v_call: TRBV7-9
d_call: -
clone_size: -
cdr3_aa: CASSSAHTDTQYF
cdr3_nt: TGTGCCAGCAGCTCAGCTCACACAGATACGCAGTATTTT

j_call: TRBJ2-3
v_call: TRBV6-5
d_call: -
clone_size: -
cdr3_aa: CASSWDNQYTDTQYF
cdr3_nt: TGTGCCAGCAGTTGGGACAACCAATACACAGATACGCAGTATTTT

j_call: TRBJ1-1
v_call: TRBV7-2
d_call: TRBD1
clone_size: -
cdr3_aa: CASSLTTGTQTFF
cdr3_nt: TGTGCCAGCAGCTTAACGACAGGGACTCAAACTTTCTTT

j_call: TRBJ2-6
v_call: TRBV27
d_call: -
clone_size: -
cdr3_aa: CASSLSINREIAGANVLTF
cdr3_nt: TGTGCCAGCAGTTTATCGATTAACAGGGAGATAGCTGGGGCCAACGTCCTGACTTTC

j_call: TRBJ2-1
v_call: TRBV9
d_call: TRBD1
clone_size: -
cdr3_aa: CASSSDIYDRGAFGEQFF
cdr3_nt: TGTGCCAGCAGCTCCGACATTTACGACAGGGGGGCTTTTGGTGAGCAGTTCTTC

j_call: TRBJ1-4
v_call: TRBV18
d_call: -
clone_size: -
cdr3_aa: CASSPLGRDSPTTNEKLFF
cdr3_nt: TGTGCCAGCTCACCACTGGGCCGGGATTCCCCGACAACTAATGAAAAACTGTTTTTT

j_call: TRBJ2-1
v_call: TRBV10-1
d_call: -
clone_size: -
cdr3_aa: CASRRVGNEQFF
cdr3_nt: TGCGCCAGCAGGCGGGTGGGGAATGAGCAGTTCTTC

j_call: TRBJ2-1
v_call: TRBV7-8
d_call: -
clone_size: -
cdr3_aa: CASSSQGNQFF
cdr3_nt: TGTGCCAGCAGCTCACAGGGCAATCAGTTCTTC

j_call: TRBJ2-5
v_call: TRBV30
d_call: -
clone_size: -
cdr3_aa: CAGGVEETQYF
cdr3_nt: TGTGCCGGAGGTGTGGAAGAGACCCAGTACTTC

j_call: TRBJ1-1
v_call: TRBV6-1
d_call: -
clone_size: -
cdr3_aa: CASSPIWGPFEAFF
cdr3_nt: TGTGCCAGCAGCCCTATCTGGGGGCCCTTTGAAGCTTTCTTT

j_call: TRBJ1-1
v_call: TRBV29-1
d_call: -
clone_size: -
cdr3_aa: CSATGGAPGAFF
cdr3_nt: TGCAGCGCCACAGGCGGGGCCCCTGGGGCTTTCTTT